This T cell receptor beta chain originates from a study of cytomegalovirus exposure and HLA in healthy donors. The V and J ends lost 7 bases and 3 bases respectively, with 18 bases between them. The CDR3 loop spans 15 amino acids. Germline V CDR1 and CDR2: SGHVS, FQNEAQ. The PCR ran on 60 Vbeta and 13 Jbeta primers. Profiling relied on immunoSEQ multiplex PCR, and the TCRdb table lists in-frame clones only, not all of them. The sample lists roughly 120,000 clones, about three quarters seen once, with about 1.8% in the top ten. The clonotype was recovered from a man aged 45-65 years in good health and CMV-seronegative. The V gene is TRBV7-8, the J gene TRBJ1-1; D is unresolved. The source material was PBMCs. The DNA for the CDR3 is TGTGCCAGCACTCCACTGCGGTTAGTGGACACTGAAGCTTTCTTT. Translating gives CASTPLRLVDTEAFF.